This T cell receptor beta chain was identified during a study of shared clonotypes between healthy human individuals (dated by TCRdb to the early 2020s). In the study overall: A couple of women and a few men aged 18 to 49 years were included in the cohort. Per donor, three plates each were used for CD4 naive and CD4 memory, two for CD8 naive, and one for CD8 memory. To estimate repertoire size and how much clonotypes are shared between individuals, the study performed deep sequencing of blood TCR repertoires from roughly five healthy adults. Libraries were prepared and TCR repertoires were sequenced by different laboratories using diverse techniques, in order to increase sequencing depth and limit assay-specific biases. Per donor, leukapheresis produced somewhere between about 0.94 and 9 billion PBMCs. Overall results and qualifications from the work: Because the study included only a small number of donors, the genetic and exposure-history diversity represented was limited. Even with the large sequencing depth, rarefaction of the sorted-subset datasets indicated that sequencing was incomplete. Based on pairwise subsampling, the degree of clonotype sharing among donors was expected to be affected by sequencing depth. Sampling was restricted to blood, and TCR repertoires in tissues likely differ from the TCR repertoires found in blood. Compared with non-shared clonotypes, the clonotypes found in all four sorted-subset donors had higher generation probabilities. Across a handful of donors, around 5% of naive CD4, around 3.3% of naive CD8, roughly 2.2% of memory CD4, and approximately 0.4% of memory CD8 clonotypes were shared. Naive subsets generally had larger estimated clonotype richness than memory subsets.

From cysteine to phenylalanine, the CDR3 is 14 amino acids long. Left in the record is the CDR3 DNA by itself, 42 bases read in frame from the first base. V is reduced by 2 bases and J by 0 bases, leaving a spacing of 5 bases between them. CDR1 and CDR2, per the germline V gene, are KGHSH and LQKENI. Donors were healthy HIV-negative adults with no recently reported acute infections or vaccinations. Only Caucasian adults living in Nashville, Tennessee, USA were represented among the donors. CD4+ T cells were enriched through magnetic negative selection, after which naive cells were positively selected on CD45RA and the remaining negative fraction served as the memory subset. Blood was collected by leukapheresis, and PBMCs were isolated by Ficoll-Histopaque density gradient centrifugation and then cryopreserved in liquid nitrogen vapor phase. Analytical flow cytometry was used to check the purity and quantity of every magnetically sorted T cell population. Genomic DNA was isolated from every sorted fraction and measured by UV absorbance on a Nanodrop 2000c.

As to this clone: Which antigen it targets is not known. One base away there is no much larger clone; base qualities are not given.

Using the deep immunoSEQ assay, multiplex PCR amplified TCR CDR3 regions from genomic DNA. Genomic DNA extracted from each cell subset was distributed evenly over all wells of several immunoSEQ 96-well plates, and each plate served as one replicate. Each replicate PCR for sorted subsets received about 220 ng genomic DNA, equal to roughly 33,000 T cell genomes. Purified libraries were quantified with a Qubit 3.0 fluorometer, sized on a Bioanalyzer 2100, and re-quantified with the KAPA Library Quantification kit. Each immunoSEQ 96-well plate was sequenced on its own single-read 150-cycle Illumina NextSeq 550 flow cell. The study's processing was this. Because the immunoSEQ output held only junctional sequences and lacked quality scores, the filtering could not match the filtering applied to full-length reads. Sequences were annotated with PyIR, a Python wrapper for IgBLAST v1.9, using IMGT germline references to assign V/J genes and CDR3. Reads were filtered out if the reads had weak V/J assignments (E-value above 1e-6), no CDR3, stop codons, out-of-frame junctions, or ambiguous translated residues. V3J clonotypes were defined by identical inferred V gene, J gene, and CDR3 amino acid sequence. The percentage overlap between two repertoires was calculated by dividing the number of shared unique clonotypes by the size of the smaller repertoire. Richness of each repertoire was evaluated using RTK rarefaction, the Chao1 estimator, and Recon v2.1 estimates of unobserved clonotypes. For all TCRbeta clonotypes obtained by the gDNA method from a handful of donors, generation probabilities were computed with OLGA. TCRdb mirrors the immuneACCESS table, restricted to in-frame sequences. Some clones are absent from its copies; in checked studies, under half trace to an unresolved V gene, and the reason for the others is unknown. V and J calls and clone size are given by that table; D and trimming were obtained from the DNA. The sample data list roughly 1,100,000 clones, and around 76% of these were observed just once. 1.4% of the sample belongs to the ten largest clones.

The source material was memory CD4+ T cells sorted from blood. The sample's cell subset or site label, in plain terms: CD45RA-negative fraction. This clonotype was sampled from a man younger than 35 in good health. The chain uses TRBV18 and TRBJ1-5, with an unclear D gene assignment. The DNA is as follows: TGTGCCAGCTCACCAGGGAATAGCAATCAGCCCCAGCATTTT. This yields the protein CASSPGNSNQPQHF.